These 25 T cell receptor beta chains were sequenced from one sample in a study of cytomegalovirus exposure and HLA in healthy donors. Researchers ran the PCR with 60 Vbeta and 13 Jbeta primers. Assay: immunoSEQ multiplex PCR; the TCRdb copy retains only in-frame clones and omits some. The sample yields around 40,000 clones, roughly 90% seen once. The sequencing sample was made of PBMCs. Receptor source: a woman aged 40 to 50 in good health and CMV-seropositive.

This chain uses TRBV6-1 with TRBJ1-5; the match to TRBD1 covers 7 bases. The J segment lost 2 bases and the V segment lost 1 base, leaving 2 bases of the junction unmatched. This CDR3 is 15 amino acids long. Germline CDR1 reads MNHNS; CDR2 reads SASEGT. This CDR3 reads CASSEGQGGNQPQHF. CDR3 bases: TGTGCCAGCAGTGAAGGACAGGGTGGCAATCAGCCCCAGCATTTT.

The genes are TRBV28 and TRBJ1-3, with D tentatively TRBD1 (6 bases). CDR3 length: 14 residues. The ends were cut back, 7 bases at V and 0 bases at J, with 10 bases in the middle. Germline CDR1 MDHEN, CDR2 SYDVKM. CDR3 residues: CASIRGTSGNTIYF. The CDR3 DNA sequence: TGTGCCAGCATCAGGGGAACCTCTGGAAACACCATATATTTT.

As DNA, the CDR3 is TGTGCCAGTAGTATCCCTAGGACAGGGGCCAATCAGCCCCAGCATTTT. Translated, it gives CASSIPRTGANQPQHF. The chain has TRBV19 and TRBJ1-5, with TRBD1 matching over 9 bases. The V segment lost 3 bases and the J segment 3 bases; nucleotides outside the gene matches: 6. Germline CDR1 is LNHDA and CDR2 is SQIVND (reference sequence). The CDR3 totals 16 residues.

The chain carries TRBV19 and TRBJ2-1; 12 nucleotides match TRBD2. The CDR3 has 15 residues. Germline CDR1 and CDR2: LNHDA and SQIVND (reference sequence). The J segment lost 7 bases and the V segment lost 3 bases, leaving 4 bases of the junction unmatched. The DNA of the CDR3 is TGTGCCAGTAGTATTCTGACTAGCGGGAGAAATGAGCAGTTCTTC. Its translation is CASSILTSGRNEQFF.

The sample holds a few counts of this clone. The chain combines TRBV5-1 with TRBJ2-2; 9 bases align to TRBD2. CDR3 length: 14 residues. Germline-derived CDR1 and CDR2 are SGHRS and YFSETQ. Germline trimming cut 8 bases from V and 1 base from J; bases unmatched to any gene: 3. The CDR3 is CASTTSGNTGELFF. CDR3 nucleotides: TGCGCCAGTACGACTAGCGGGAACACCGGGGAGCTGTTTTTT.

This chain uses TRBV30 with TRBJ1-2; D call uncertain. Between the trimmed V and J ends, which lost 0 bases and 3 bases, there was a span of 8 bases. Looked up from germline, CDR1 is GTSNPN and CDR2 is SVGIG (reference sequence). The CDR3 has 13 residues. The CDR3 nucleotides read TGTGCCTGGAGTGTACGGGGATACTATGGCTACACCTTC. This codes for CAWSVRGYYGYTF. The entire variable domain, with the rest obtained from reference TRBV30 and TRBJ1-2, is as follows: SQTIHQWPATLVQPVGSPLSLECTVEGTSNPNLYWYRQAAGRGLQLLFYSVGIGQISSEVPQNLSASRPQDRQFILSSKKLLLSDSGFYLCAWSVRGYYGYTFGSGTRLTVV.

The V call is TRBV2, the J call TRBJ1-2; D may be TRBD1 (5 bases). The CDR3 runs to 13 residues. Between the trimmed V and J ends, which lost 5 bases and 4 bases, there was a span of 11 bases. The germline CDR1 and CDR2 sequences are SNHLY and FYNNEI. CDR3 protein: CASSSRAVYGYTF. The CDR3 DNA reads as TGTGCCAGCAGTAGCAGGGCGGTCTATGGCTACACCTTC.

The chain couples TRBV2 to TRBJ1-2, with D possibly matching TRBD1 (5 bases). V was shortened by 9 bases and J by 0 bases, with 11 bases between the two germline ends. Germline CDR1 reads SNHLY; CDR2 reads FYNNEI. The CDR3 has 13 amino acids. The chain's CDR3 is CASKMTANYGYTF. CDR3 in DNA: TGTGCCAGTAAAATGACAGCTAACTATGGCTACACCTTC.

This clone has a single count. This chain uses TRBV5-1 with TRBJ2-7; the match to TRBD2 covers 7 bases. CDR1 and CDR2 (germline): SGHRS, YFSETQ. This CDR3 region has 17 residues. V dropped 5 bases and J dropped 0; count of bases not matched to a gene: 14. CDR3 amino acids: CASSGTNSPGSSYEQYF. Here the CDR3 DNA reads TGCGCCAGCAGTGGGACTAACTCACCGGGGTCCTCCTACGAGCAGTACTTC.

The chain's CDR3 is CASSVVRQRIKDNEQFF. CDR3 DNA sequence: TGTGCCAGCTCGGTGGTCCGGCAGCGAATAAAGGACAATGAGCAGTTCTTC. This chain connects TRBV18 to TRBJ2-1; no clear D. V was trimmed by 6 bases and J by 5 bases, leaving 23 bases between them. The CDR3 contains 17 residues. Germline loops: CDR1 KGHSH, CDR2 LQKENI.

The J gene is TRBJ1-3, the V gene TRBV5-6, with D perhaps matching TRBD1 (5 bases). The V end was cut by 2 bases, the J end by 4 bases, with 10 bases between. The CDR3 is 14 residues long. Germline V gene data show CDR1 as SGHDT and CDR2 as YYEEEE. The CDR3 region has the DNA TGTGCCAGCAGCTTCGGGGGGTCCGGAAACACCATATATTTT. Its translation: CASSFGGSGNTIYF.

The rearrangement uses TRBV27 and TRBJ1-4; D might be TRBD1 (6 bases). This CDR3 region has 15 residues. CDR1 and CDR2 from the germline V gene are MNHEY and SMNVEV (reference sequence). V was pared by 6 bases and J by 4 bases, with 15 bases between. The CDR3 reads CASSRRGDNNEKLFF. CDR3 in DNA: TGTGCCAGCAGCCGTAGAGGGGACAATAATGAAAAACTGTTTTTT.

The J gene is TRBJ1-5, the V gene TRBV18; TRBD1 agrees at 7 bases. The V gene end was trimmed by 4 bases and the J gene end by 9 bases; junction bases not matched to a gene: 12. The CDR3 contains 15 residues. Germline assignment: CDR1 KGHSH and CDR2 LQKENI. CDR3 loop: CASSLADRPGRPQHF. The CDR3 DNA reads TGTGCCAGCTCACTCGCGGACAGGCCCGGAAGGCCCCAGCATTTT.

V is TRBV19 and J is TRBJ1-3; 9 bases are a match to TRBD1. Trimming took 6 bases from V and 4 from J; bases not matched to a gene: 7. The CDR3 sequence is 15 residues long. Germline-derived CDR1 and CDR2 are LNHDA and SQIVND (reference sequence). CDR3 sequence: CASSEQGARGNTIYF. The CDR3 DNA reads as TGTGCCAGTAGCGAACAGGGGGCGCGAGGAAACACCATATATTTT.

This chain links TRBV7-2 with TRBJ2-6; 9 bases map to TRBD1. The V segment lost 5 bases and the J segment 3 bases; nucleotides outside the gene matches: 5. This CDR3 is built from 16 residues. CDR1 and CDR2 from the germline V gene are SGHTA and FQGNSA. CDR3 bases: TGTGCCAGCAGCCAACAGGGGGCAAGTGGGGCCAACGTCCTGACTTTC. It yields the protein CASSQQGASGANVLTF.

The chain is built from TRBV10-3 and TRBJ1-2, with D possibly TRBD1 on 6 matching bases. There are 11 residues in the CDR3. V was shortened by 8 bases and J by 7 bases, with 11 bases between the two germline ends. Per the germline V gene, CDR1 is ENHRY and CDR2 is SYGVKD. The CDR3 nucleotides read TGTGCCATCGAACAGGGTTCTGGCTACACCTTC. The encoded protein is CAIEQGSGYTF.

The V and J genes are TRBV4-2 and TRBJ2-7; 7 bases match TRBD2. The germline CDR1 and CDR2 sequences are LGHNA and YNFKEQ. The CDR3 totals 16 residues. V shed 2 bases, J shed 9 bases, and the junction held 16 bases outside the gene matches. CDR3 DNA: TGTGCCAGCAGCCAAAGCCCGGGGACTACCCAGGGTGTGCAGTACTTC. Its protein is CASSQSPGTTQGVQYF.

The table lists this clone with a few counts. V gene TRBV5-4 combines with J gene TRBJ1-3; D ambiguous. The ends were cut back, 1 base at V and 2 bases at J, with 7 bases in the middle. The CDR3 has 14 residues. The germline V gene has CDR1 SGHNT and CDR2 YYREEE (reference sequence). In DNA form, the CDR3 reads TGTGCCAGCAGCTTGTGGGGAGCTGGAAACACCATATATTTT. This encodes CASSLWGAGNTIYF.

V and J are TRBV5-6 and TRBJ1-1; D not certain. V gave up 4 bases and J gave up 8 bases, with 15 bases separating them. Per germline, CDR1 SGHDT and CDR2 YYEEEE. The CDR3 contains 13 residues. CDR3 loop: CASSLITPGEAFF. The CDR3 DNA is TGTGCCAGCAGCCTCATCACTCCGGGAGAAGCTTTCTTT.

The CDR3: CASSSLLTRGRETQYF. The CDR3 DNA is TGTGCCAGCAGCTCATTATTAACCAGGGGTAGAGAGACCCAGTACTTC. The chain is built from TRBV11-2 and TRBJ2-5; D may be TRBD1 (6 bases). Per the germline V gene, CDR1 is SGHAT and CDR2 is FQNNGV. Trimming left V 4 bases short and J 4 bases short, with 19 bases between. The CDR3 has 16 amino acids. Full variable domain (rest looked up from reference TRBV11-2 and TRBJ2-5): EAGVAQSPRYKIIEKRQSVAFWCNPISGHATLYWYQQILGQGPKLLIQFQNNGVVDDSQLPKDRFSAERLKGVDSTLKIQPAKLEDSAVYLCASSSLLTRGRETQYFGPGTRLLVL.

Here the CDR3 reads CASRIDRGGSPLHF. The DNA for the CDR3 is TGTGCCAGCAGGATAGACAGGGGAGGCTCACCCCTCCACTTT. The rearrangement uses TRBV2 and TRBJ1-6, with 8 bases matching TRBD1. V trimming: 6 bases; J trimming: 10 bases; junction bases outside the gene matches: 8. The CDR3 runs to 14 residues. The germline V gene encodes CDR1 SNHLY and CDR2 FYNNEI.

This clone was found once. The chain couples TRBV2 to TRBJ1-1; no reliable D call. From germline, CDR1 is SNHLY and CDR2 FYNNEI. The germline V and J ends were trimmed by 6 bases and 10 bases, with 15 bases remaining between them. This CDR3 is built from 12 residues. The chain's CDR3 is CASSYTPSGAFF. The CDR3 DNA reads TGTGCCAGCAGCTATACCCCATCGGGAGCTTTCTTT.

The gene calls are TRBV10-2 and TRBJ2-2; TRBD1 agrees at 10 bases. The CDR3 length is 22 residues. In germline, CDR1 is WSHSY, CDR2 SAAADI. Trimming cost V 3 bases and J 2 bases; bases outside gene matches: 21. CDR3 sequence: CASSDRQTHWGQGHLNTGELFF. DNA of the CDR3: TGCGCCAGCAGTGATCGGCAGACGCACTGGGGACAGGGGCATCTCAACACCGGGGAGCTGTTTTTT.

This chain connects TRBV5-4 to TRBJ2-7; D might be TRBD1 (6 bases). CDR3 size: 14 residues. In germline, CDR1 is SGHNT, CDR2 YYREEE (reference sequence). V shed 4 bases and J shed 3 bases, with 14 bases lying between them. The CDR3, as DNA: TGTGCCAGCAGCCCCCAACAGGGTGGCTACGAGCAGTACTTC. It codes for CASSPQQGGYEQYF.

The J gene is TRBJ1-1, the V gene TRBV4-2; 9 bases match TRBD1. V dropped 5 bases and J dropped 4; count of bases not matched to a gene: 5. Germline V gives CDR1 LGHNA, CDR2 YNFKEQ. This CDR3 has 14 residues. The CDR3 protein is CASSYRTGVTEAFF. The CDR3 DNA sequence: TGTGCCAGCAGCTACAGGACAGGGGTCACTGAAGCTTTCTTT.